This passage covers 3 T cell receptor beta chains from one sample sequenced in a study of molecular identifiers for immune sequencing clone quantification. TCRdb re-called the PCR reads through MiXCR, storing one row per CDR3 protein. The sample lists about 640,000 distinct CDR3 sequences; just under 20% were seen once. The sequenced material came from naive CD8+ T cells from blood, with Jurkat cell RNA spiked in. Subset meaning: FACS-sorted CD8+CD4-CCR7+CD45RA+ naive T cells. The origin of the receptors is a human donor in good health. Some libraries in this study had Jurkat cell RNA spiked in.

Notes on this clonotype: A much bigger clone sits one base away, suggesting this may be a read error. The CDR3 DNA reads TGTGCCAGCAGCGCGCCGAGGGCAGATACGCAGTATTTT. Its translation is CASSAPRADTQYF. J is TRBJ2-3 and V is TRBV28, with a possible D match to TRBD2 (5 bases). The CDR3 runs 13 residues. Germline CDR1 is MDHEN and CDR2 is SYDVKM. V was cut by 6 bases and J by 4 bases, with 11 bases left in between.

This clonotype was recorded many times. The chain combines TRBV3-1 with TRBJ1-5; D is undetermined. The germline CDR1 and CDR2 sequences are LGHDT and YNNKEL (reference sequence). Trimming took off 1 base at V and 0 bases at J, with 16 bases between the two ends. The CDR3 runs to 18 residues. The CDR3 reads CASSQGPIASNSNQPQHF. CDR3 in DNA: TGTGCCAGCAGCCAAGGGCCAATTGCGAGTAATAGCAATCAGCCCCAGCATTTT.

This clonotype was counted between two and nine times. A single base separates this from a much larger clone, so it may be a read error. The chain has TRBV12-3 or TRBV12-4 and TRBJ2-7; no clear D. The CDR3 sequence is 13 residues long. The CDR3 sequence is CASSSKTPDEQCF. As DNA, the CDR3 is TGTGCCAGCAGTTCCAAGACCCCGGACGAGCAGTGCTTC.